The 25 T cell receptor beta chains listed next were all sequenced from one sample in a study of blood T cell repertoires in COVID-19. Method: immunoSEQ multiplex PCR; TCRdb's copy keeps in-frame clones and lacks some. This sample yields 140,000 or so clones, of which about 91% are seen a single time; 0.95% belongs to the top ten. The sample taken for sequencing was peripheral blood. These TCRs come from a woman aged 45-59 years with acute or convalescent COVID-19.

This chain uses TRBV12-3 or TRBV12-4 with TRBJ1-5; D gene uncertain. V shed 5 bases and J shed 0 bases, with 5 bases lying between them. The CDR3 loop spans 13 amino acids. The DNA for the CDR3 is TGTGCCAGCAGTCCCAATAGCAATCAGCCCCAGCATTTT. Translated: CASSPNSNQPQHF.

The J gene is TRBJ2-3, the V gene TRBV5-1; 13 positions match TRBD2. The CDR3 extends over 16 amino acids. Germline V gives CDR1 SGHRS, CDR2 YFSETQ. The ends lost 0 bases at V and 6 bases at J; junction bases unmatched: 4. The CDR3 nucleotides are TGCGCCAGCAGCTTGGAGGGGACTAGCGGGGCGGATACGCAGTATTTT. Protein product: CASSLEGTSGADTQYF. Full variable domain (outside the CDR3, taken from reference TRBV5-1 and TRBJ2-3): KAGVTQTPRYLIKTRGQQVTLSCSPISGHRSVSWYQQTPGQGLQFLFEYFSETQRNKGNFPGRFSGRQFSNSRSEMNVSTLELGDSALYLCASSLEGTSGADTQYFGPGTRLTVL.

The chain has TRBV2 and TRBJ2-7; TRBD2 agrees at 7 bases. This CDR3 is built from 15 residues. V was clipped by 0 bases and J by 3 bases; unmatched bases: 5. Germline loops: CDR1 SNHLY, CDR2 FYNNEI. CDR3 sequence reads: CASSEALAGDYEQYF. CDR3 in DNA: TGTGCCAGCAGTGAAGCGCTGGCGGGAGACTACGAGCAGTACTTC.

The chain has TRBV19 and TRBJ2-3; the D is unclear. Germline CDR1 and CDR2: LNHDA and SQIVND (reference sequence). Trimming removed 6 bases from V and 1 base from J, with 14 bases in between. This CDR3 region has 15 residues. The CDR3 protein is CASSRLVAGTDTQYF. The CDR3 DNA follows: TGTGCCAGTAGCCGGCTCGTTGCGGGCACAGATACGCAGTATTTT.

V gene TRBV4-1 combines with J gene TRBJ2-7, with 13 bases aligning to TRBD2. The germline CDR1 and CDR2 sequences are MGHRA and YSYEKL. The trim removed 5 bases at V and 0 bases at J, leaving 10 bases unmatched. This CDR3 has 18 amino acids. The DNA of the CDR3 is TGCGCCAGCAGCTTACGGACTAGCGGGGGCTTAGTCTCCTACGAGCAGTACTTC. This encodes CASSLRTSGGLVSYEQYF.

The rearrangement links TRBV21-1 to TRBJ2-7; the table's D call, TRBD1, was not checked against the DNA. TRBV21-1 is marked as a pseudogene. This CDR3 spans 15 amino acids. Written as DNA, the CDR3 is TGTGCCAGCAGCCATAATTATACAGAATCCTACGAGCAGTACTTC. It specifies CASSHNYTESYEQYF.

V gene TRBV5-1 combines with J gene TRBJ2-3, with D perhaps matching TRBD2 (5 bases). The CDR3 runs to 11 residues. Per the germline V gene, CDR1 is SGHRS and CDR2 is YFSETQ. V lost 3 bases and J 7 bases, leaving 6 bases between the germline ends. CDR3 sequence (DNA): TGCGCCAGCAGCTGGGAGTATACGCAGTATTTT. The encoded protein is CASSWEYTQYF. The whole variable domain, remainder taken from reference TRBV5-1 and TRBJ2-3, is KAGVTQTPRYLIKTRGQQVTLSCSPISGHRSVSWYQQTPGQGLQFLFEYFSETQRNKGNFPGRFSGRQFSNSRSEMNVSTLELGDSALYLCASSWEYTQYFGPGTRLTVL.

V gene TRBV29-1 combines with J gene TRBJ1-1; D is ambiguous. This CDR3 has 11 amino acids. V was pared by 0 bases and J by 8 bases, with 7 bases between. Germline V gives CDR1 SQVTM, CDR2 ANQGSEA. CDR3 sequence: CSVEETGEAFF. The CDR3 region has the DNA TGCAGCGTTGAAGAGACCGGGGAAGCTTTCTTT. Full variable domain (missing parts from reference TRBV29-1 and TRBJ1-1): SAVISQKPSRDICQRGTSLTIQCQVDSQVTMMFWYRQQPGQSLTLIATANQGSEATYESGFVIDKFPISRPNLTFSTLTVSNMSPEDSSIYLCSVEETGEAFFGQGTRLTVV.

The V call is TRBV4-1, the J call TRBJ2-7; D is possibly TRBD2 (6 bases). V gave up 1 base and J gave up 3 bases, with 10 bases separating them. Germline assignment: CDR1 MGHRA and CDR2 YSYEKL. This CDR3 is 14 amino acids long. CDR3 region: CASSQAGGDYEQYF. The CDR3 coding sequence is TGCGCCAGCAGCCAAGCCGGGGGAGACTACGAGCAGTACTTC.

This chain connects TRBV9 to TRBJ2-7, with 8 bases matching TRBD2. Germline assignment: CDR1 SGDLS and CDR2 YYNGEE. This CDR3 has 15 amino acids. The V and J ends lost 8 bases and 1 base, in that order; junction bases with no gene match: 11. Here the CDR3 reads CASSLAGQFSYEQYF. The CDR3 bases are TGTGCCAGTTCCCTAGCGGGCCAATTTTCCTACGAGCAGTACTTC.

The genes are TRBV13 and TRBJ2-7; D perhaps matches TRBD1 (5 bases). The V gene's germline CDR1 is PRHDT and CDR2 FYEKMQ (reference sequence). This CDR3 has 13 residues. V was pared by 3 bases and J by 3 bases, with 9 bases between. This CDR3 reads CASSFGDSYEQYF. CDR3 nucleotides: TGTGCCAGCAGCTTTGGTGACAGCTACGAGCAGTACTTC.

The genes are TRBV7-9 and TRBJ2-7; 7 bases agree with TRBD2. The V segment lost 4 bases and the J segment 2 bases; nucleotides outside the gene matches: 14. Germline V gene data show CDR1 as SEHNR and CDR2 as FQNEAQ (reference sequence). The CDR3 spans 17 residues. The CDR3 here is CASSSDSGGARTYEQYF. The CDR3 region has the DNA TGTGCCAGCAGCTCCGACTCGGGAGGTGCACGAACCTACGAGCAGTACTTC.

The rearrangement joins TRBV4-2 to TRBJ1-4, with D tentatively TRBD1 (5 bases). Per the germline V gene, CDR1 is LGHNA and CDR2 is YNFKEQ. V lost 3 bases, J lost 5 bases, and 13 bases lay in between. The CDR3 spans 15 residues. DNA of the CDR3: TGTGCCAGCAGCCAGGCGGGGCAGGGCAATGAAAAACTGTTTTTT. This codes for CASSQAGQGNEKLFF.

CDR3 region: CASSYPGGQLNSPLHF. The CDR3 bases are TGTGCCAGCAGCTACCCTGGGGGACAGCTTAATTCACCCCTCCACTTT. The V gene is TRBV5-5, the J gene TRBJ1-6, with TRBD1 matching 7 bases. The junction had 9 bases not matched to a gene; V was cut back by 3 bases and J by 6 bases. The length of the CDR3 is 16 residues. CDR1 and CDR2 from the germline V gene are SGHKS and YYEKEE (reference sequence).

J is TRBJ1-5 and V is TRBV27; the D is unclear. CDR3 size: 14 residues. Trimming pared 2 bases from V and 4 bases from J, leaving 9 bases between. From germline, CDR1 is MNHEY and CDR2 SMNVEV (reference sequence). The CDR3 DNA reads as TGTGCCAGCAGTTTAAACCCGAGTAATCAGCCCCAGCATTTT. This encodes CASSLNPSNQPQHF.

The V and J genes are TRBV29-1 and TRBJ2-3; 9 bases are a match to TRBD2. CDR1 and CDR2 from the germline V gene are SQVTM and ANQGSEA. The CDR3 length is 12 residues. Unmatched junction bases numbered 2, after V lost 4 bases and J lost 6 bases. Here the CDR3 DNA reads TGCAGCGTTGGGCTAGCGGGGGATACGCAGTATTTT. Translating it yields CSVGLAGDTQYF.

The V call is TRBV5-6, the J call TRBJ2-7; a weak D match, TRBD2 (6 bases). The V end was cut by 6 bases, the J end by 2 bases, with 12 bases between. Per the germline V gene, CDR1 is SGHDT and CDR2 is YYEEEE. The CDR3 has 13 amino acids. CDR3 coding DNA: TGTGCCAGCAACGAGGGAGGCCCCTACGAGCAGTACTTC. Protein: CASNEGGPYEQYF.

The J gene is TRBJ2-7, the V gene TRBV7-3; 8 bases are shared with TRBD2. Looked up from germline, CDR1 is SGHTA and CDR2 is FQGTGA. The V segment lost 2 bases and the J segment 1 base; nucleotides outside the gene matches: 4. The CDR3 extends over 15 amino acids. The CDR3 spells CASSLVSSGSYEQYF. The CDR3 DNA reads TGTGCCAGCAGCTTAGTATCTAGCGGGTCCTACGAGCAGTACTTC.

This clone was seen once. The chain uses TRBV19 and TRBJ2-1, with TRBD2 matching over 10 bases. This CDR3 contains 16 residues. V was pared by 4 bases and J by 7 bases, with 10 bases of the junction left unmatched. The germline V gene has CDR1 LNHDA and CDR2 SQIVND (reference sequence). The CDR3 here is CASSSGLAGVENEQFF. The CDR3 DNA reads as TGTGCCAGTAGTAGTGGGCTAGCGGGAGTGGAGAATGAGCAGTTCTTC.

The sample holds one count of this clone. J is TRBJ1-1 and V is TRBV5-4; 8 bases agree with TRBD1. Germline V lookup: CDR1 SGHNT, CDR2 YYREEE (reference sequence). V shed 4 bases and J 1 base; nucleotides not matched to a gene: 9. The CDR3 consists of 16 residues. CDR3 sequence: CASSLDRAVPNTEAFF. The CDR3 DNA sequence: TGTGCCAGCAGCCTGGACAGGGCCGTACCGAACACTGAAGCTTTCTTT.

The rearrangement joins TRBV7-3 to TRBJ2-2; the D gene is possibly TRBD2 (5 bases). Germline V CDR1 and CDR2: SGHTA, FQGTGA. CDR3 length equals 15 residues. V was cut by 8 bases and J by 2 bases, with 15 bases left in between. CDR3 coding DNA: TGTGCCAGCTCCATATACGGGGAAAACACCGGGGAGCTGTTTTTT. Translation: CASSIYGENTGELFF.

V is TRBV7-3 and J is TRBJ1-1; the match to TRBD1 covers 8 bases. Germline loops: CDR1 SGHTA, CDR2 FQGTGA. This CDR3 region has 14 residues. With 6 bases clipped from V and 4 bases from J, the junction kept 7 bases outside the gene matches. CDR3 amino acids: CASRPQGGSTEAFF. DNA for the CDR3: TGTGCCAGCAGACCACAGGGGGGGAGCACTGAAGCTTTCTTT.

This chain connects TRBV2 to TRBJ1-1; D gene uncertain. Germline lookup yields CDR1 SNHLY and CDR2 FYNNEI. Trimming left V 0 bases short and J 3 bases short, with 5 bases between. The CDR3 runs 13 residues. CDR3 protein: CASSEAEDTEAFF. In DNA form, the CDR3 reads TGTGCCAGCAGTGAAGCAGAGGACACTGAAGCTTTCTTT.

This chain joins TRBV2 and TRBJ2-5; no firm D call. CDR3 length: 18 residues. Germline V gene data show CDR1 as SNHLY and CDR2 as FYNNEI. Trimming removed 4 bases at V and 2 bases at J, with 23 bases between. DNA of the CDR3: TGTGCCAGCAGTGTAACCCCGGGTCTCAAGGTGGATCAAGAGACCCAGTACTTC. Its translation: CASSVTPGLKVDQETQYF.

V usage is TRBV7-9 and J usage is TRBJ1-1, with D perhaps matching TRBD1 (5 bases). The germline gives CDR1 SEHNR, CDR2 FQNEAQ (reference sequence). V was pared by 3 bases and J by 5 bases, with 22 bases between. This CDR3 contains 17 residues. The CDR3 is CASSFRDLKAGGTEAFF. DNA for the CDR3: TGTGCCAGCAGCTTTCGGGACCTGAAGGCTGGAGGGACTGAAGCTTTCTTT. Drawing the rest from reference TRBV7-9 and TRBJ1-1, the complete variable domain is DTGVSQNPRHKITKRGQNVTFRCDPISEHNRLYWYRQTLGQGPEFLTYFQNEAQLEKSRLLSDRFSAERPKGSFSTLEIQRTEQGDSAMYLCASSFRDLKAGGTEAFFGQGTRLTVV.